The 9 T cell receptor beta chains presented below share a single source sample, sequenced in a study of OX40 agonist ivuxolimab in advanced cancers. The repertoire was sequenced with immunoSEQ multiplex PCR; TCRdb's copy has only in-frame clones and lacks some. Of tens of thousands of clones detected, over 75% appear once; the ten largest clones hold under 7%. The specimen was CD4+ or CD8+ T cells sorted from blood, collected in a trial of the OX40 agonist ivuxolimab. These TCRs come from an adult with an advanced solid tumor such as melanoma, head and neck, liver or kidney cancer.

This chain uses TRBV7-2 with TRBJ2-3; D call uncertain. Trimming shortened V by 5 bases and J by 2 bases, and 23 bases separated the two germline ends. CDR1 SGHTA and CDR2 FQGNSA come from the germline V gene. The CDR3 extends over 18 amino acids. CDR3 amino acids: CASSQVRDNRPSTDTQYF. The CDR3 region has the DNA TGTGCCAGCAGCCAGGTCCGTGACAATCGGCCCTCCACAGATACGCAGTATTTT.

The chain recombines TRBV9 with TRBJ2-5, with D possibly matching TRBD1 (6 bases). The germline gives CDR1 SGDLS, CDR2 YYNGEE. The CDR3 consists of 14 residues. V was trimmed by 4 bases and J by 2 bases, leaving 12 bases between them. CDR3 sequence: CASSRQATQETQYF. The CDR3 nucleotides read TGTGCCAGCAGCCGACAGGCGACGCAAGAGACCCAGTACTTC.

The V call is TRBV28, the J call TRBJ1-1; 7 nucleotides align to TRBD1. This CDR3 is built from 15 residues. V shed 8 bases, J shed 2 bases, and the junction held 11 bases outside the gene matches. In germline, CDR1 is MDHEN, CDR2 SYDVKM. The CDR3 DNA is TGTGCCAGCTCGAAACCAAGGGGGCGAAACACTGAAGCTTTCTTT. Translation: CASSKPRGRNTEAFF.

This clone has just a few counts. V is TRBV18 and J is TRBJ1-2; D is ambiguous. V was trimmed by 3 bases and J by 1 base, leaving 18 bases between them. The CDR3 consists of 17 residues. Germline V lookup: CDR1 KGHSH, CDR2 LQKENI. The CDR3 coding sequence is TGTGCCAGCTCACCGTCAAATCGGGCAGCTCTTAACTATGGCTACACCTTC. Protein product: CASSPSNRAALNYGYTF.

The rearrangement uses TRBV27 and TRBJ2-5; a possible D gene is TRBD2 (6 bases). The CDR3 loop spans 14 amino acids. The germline CDR1 and CDR2 sequences are MNHEY and SMNVEV (reference sequence). Trimming removed 5 bases at V and 5 bases at J, with 15 bases between. DNA of the CDR3: TGTGCCAGCAGTGATATGGGGGGTAGGGAGACCCAGTACTTC. Translation: CASSDMGGRETQYF.

In DNA, the CDR3 is TGTGCCAGCAGCCCCGGGGATGTGGGTCAAGAGACCCAGTACTTC. Translation: CASSPGDVGQETQYF. The chain employs TRBV7-2 and TRBJ2-5; D is perhaps TRBD2 (5 bases). CDR1 and CDR2 (germline): SGHTA, FQGNSA. With 5 bases removed from V and 2 bases from J, the gap between germline ends came to 15 bases. There are 15 residues in the CDR3.

This chain connects TRBV19 to TRBJ2-1; 9 bases line up with TRBD1. Losses at the gene ends were 3 bases for V and 2 bases for J; bases not matched to a gene: 2. Per germline, CDR1 LNHDA and CDR2 SQIVND (reference sequence). The CDR3 sequence is 15 residues long. The CDR3 DNA reads TGTGCCAGTAGTATCGGGACAGGGCCCTACAATGAGCAGTTCTTC. This sequence encodes CASSIGTGPYNEQFF.

The chain couples TRBV28 to TRBJ2-2; D unresolved. Per germline, CDR1 MDHEN and CDR2 SYDVKM. The length of the CDR3 is 14 residues. V was shortened by 5 bases and J by 6 bases, with 13 bases between the two germline ends. The CDR3: CASSLSPISGELFF. In nucleotides, the CDR3 is TGTGCCAGCAGTCTTTCCCCTATCTCCGGGGAGCTGTTTTTT.

V gene TRBV28 combines with J gene TRBJ1-2, with D unresolved. The V and J ends lost 2 bases and 5 bases respectively, with 6 bases between them. The germline V gene encodes CDR1 MDHEN and CDR2 SYDVKM. The CDR3 spans 12 residues. CDR3 nucleotides: TGTGCCAGCAGTTTACCCCAATATGGCTACACCTTC. As protein: CASSLPQYGYTF.